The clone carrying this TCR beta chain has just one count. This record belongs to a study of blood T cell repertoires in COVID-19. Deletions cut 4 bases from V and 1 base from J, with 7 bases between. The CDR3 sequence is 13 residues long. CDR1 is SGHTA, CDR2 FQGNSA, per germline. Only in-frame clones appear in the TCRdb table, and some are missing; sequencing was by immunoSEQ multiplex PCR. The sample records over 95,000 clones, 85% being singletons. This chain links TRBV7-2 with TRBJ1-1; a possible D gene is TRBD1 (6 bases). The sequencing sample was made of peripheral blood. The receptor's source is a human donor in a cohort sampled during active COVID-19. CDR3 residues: CASSSQGNTEAFF. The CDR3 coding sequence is TGTGCCAGCAGCTCACAGGGGAACACTGAAGCTTTCTTT.